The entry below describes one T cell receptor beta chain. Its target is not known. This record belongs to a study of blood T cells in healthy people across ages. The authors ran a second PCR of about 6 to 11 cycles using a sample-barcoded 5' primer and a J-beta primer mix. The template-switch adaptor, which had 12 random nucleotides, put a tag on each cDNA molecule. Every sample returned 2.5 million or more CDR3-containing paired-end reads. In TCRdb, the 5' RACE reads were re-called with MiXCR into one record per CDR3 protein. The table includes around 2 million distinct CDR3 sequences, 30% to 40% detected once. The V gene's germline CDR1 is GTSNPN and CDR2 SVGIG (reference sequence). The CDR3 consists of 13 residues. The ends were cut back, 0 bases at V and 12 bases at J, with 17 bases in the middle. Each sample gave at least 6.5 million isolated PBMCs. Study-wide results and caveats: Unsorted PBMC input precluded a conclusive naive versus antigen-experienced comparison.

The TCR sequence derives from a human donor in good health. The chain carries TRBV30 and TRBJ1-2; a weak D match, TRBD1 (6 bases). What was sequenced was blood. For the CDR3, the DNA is TGTGCCTGGAGTGTAGGTCTGAAGGGGGGCCACACCTTC. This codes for CAWSVGLKGGHTF. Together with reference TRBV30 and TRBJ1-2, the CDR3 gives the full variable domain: SQTIHQWPATLVQPVGSPLSLECTVEGTSNPNLYWYRQAAGRGLQLLFYSVGIGQISSEVPQNLSASRPQDRQFILSSKKLLLSDSGFYLCAWSVGLKGGHTFGSGTRLTVV.